This TCR beta chain was obtained from a study of technical replicates of blood from a few donors. The repertoire was sequenced with immunoSEQ multiplex PCR; TCRdb's copy has only in-frame clones and lacks some. Of tens of thousands of clones listed, roughly 91% are singletons. The CDR3 runs to 15 residues. The junction had 4 bases not matched to a gene; V was cut back by 0 bases and J by 7 bases. Germline V gives CDR1 LNHDA, CDR2 SQIVND (reference sequence). The TCR was taken from a human donor in good health. Some clones in this sample may be carry-over from other donors' samples. V usage is TRBV19 and J usage is TRBJ1-5; 9 bases are a match to TRBD1. Sequencing input: T cells isolated from PBMCs. The CDR3 here is CASSIEDRGSQPQHF. The CDR3 region has the DNA TGTGCCAGTAGTATAGAGGACAGGGGATCGCAGCCCCAGCATTTT.